This T cell receptor beta chain was recovered during a study of T-cell memory formation after mild COVID-19. TCRdb analysed the 5' RACE reads with MiXCR anew, one entry per CDR3 protein. The table lists around 250,000 distinct CDR3 sequences, 15% to 20% of them singletons. Germline CDR1 is SGHRS and CDR2 is YFSETQ. Trimming took 6 bases from V and 4 from J; bases not matched to a gene: 8. This CDR3 comprises 15 residues. This clonotype has at least ten counts. The chain links TRBV5-1 to TRBJ2-7; 12 nucleotides line up with TRBD2. The sequence was obtained from a man aged 18 to 30 who had mild COVID-19 (a few samples of this study predate the infection). Cell type and time point are not known. Sequencing used PBMCs or a T cell subset sorted from them (not recorded which). This chain's CDR3 is CASTLAGGPGYEQYF. CDR3 nucleotide sequence: TGCGCCAGCACCCTAGCGGGGGGGCCTGGATACGAGCAGTACTTC.